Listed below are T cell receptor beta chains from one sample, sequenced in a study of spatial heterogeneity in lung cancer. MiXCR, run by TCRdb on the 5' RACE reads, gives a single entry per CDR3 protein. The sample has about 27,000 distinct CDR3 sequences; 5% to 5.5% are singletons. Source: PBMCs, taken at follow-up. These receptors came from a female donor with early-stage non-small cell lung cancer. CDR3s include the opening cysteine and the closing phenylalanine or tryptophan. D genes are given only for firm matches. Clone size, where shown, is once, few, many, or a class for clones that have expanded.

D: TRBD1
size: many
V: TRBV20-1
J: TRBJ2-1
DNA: TGCAGTGCGGATGACAGGGGGCTGGACTACAATGAGCAGTTCTTC
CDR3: CSADDRGLDYNEQFF

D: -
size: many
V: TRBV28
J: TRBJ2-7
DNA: TGTGCCAGCAGTTCGACGGACCTTTCCGCCTACGAGCAGTACTTC
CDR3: CASSSTDLSAYEQYF

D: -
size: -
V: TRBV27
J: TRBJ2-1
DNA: TGTGCCAGCAGTCCTTTCGGGCCTATTAATGAGCAGTTCTTC
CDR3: CASSPFGPINEQFF

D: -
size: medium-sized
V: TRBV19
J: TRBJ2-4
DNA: TGTGCCAGTACCTCAGGAGGGGCGCTTGGAAACATTCAGTACTTC
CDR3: CASTSGGALGNIQYF

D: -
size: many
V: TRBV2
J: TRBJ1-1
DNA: TGTGCCAGCAGACTTAACACTGAAGCTTTCTTT
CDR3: CASRLNTEAFF

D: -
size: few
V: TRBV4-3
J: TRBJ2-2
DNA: TGCGCCAGCAGCCAATGGGCAGGGAGGAAGAACACCGGGGAGCTGTTTTTT
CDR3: CASSQWAGRKNTGELFF

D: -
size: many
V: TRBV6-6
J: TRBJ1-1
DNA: TGTGCCAGCAGTTACGCTACCGACCCGGGTACTGAAGCTTTCTTT
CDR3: CASSYATDPGTEAFF

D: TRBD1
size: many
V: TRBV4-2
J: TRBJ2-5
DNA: TGTGCCAGCAGCCAGCTAGTTCGGGACAGGGGGCTGCAAGCACGGACCCAGTACTTC
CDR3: CASSQLVRDRGLQARTQYF

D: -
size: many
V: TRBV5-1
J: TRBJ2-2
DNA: TGCGCCAGCAGCTCGGGACGTTCCGCGAACACCGGGGAGCTGTTTTTT
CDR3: CASSSGRSANTGELFF

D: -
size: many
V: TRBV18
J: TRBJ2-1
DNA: TGTGCCAGCTCAGAACTCGCGCTGAATGAGCAGTTCTTC
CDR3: CASSELALNEQFF

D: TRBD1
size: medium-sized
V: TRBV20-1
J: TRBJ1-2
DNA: TGCAGTGCTAGAGATCAAAGGGGGCAGCGGTATGGCTACACCTTC
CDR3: CSARDQRGQRYGYTF

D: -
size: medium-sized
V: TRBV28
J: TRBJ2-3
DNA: TGTGCCAGCAGTTTACAGGGGACAGATACGCAGTATTTT
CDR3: CASSLQGTDTQYF

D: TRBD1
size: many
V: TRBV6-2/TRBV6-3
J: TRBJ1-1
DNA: TGTGCCAGCAGTTTGGACAGGGACACTGAAGCTTTCTTT
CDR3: CASSLDRDTEAFF

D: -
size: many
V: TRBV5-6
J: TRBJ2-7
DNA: TGTGCCAGCAGCTTGGGTGGAAGCAGCTACGAGCAGTACTTC
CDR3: CASSLGGSSYEQYF

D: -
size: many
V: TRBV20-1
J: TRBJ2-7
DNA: TGCAGTGCTAGCGATTGGACCTACGAGCAGTACTTC
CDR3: CSASDWTYEQYF

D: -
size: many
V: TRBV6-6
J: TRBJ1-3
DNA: TGTGCCAGCAGTCAGGACATACGAAACACCATATATTTT
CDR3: CASSQDIRNTIYF

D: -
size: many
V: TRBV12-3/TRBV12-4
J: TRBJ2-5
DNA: TGTGCCAGCAGTTTAGGTCTTCAGACCCAGTACTTC
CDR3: CASSLGLQTQYF

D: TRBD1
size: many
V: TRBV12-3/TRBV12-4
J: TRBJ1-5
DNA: TGTGCCAGCAGAACCGGGACAGGGAATCAGCCCCAGCATTTT
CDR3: CASRTGTGNQPQHF

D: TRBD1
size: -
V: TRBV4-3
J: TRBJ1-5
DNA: TGCGCCAGCAGCCGGGACAGGGTCAATCAGCCCCAGCATTTT
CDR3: CASSRDRVNQPQHF

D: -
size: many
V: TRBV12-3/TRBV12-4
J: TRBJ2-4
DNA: TGTGCCAGCAGTTTAGGACCCGCGGGTACCAAAAACATTCAGTACTTC
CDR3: CASSLGPAGTKNIQYF

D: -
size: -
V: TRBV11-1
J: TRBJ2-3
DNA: TGTGCCAGCAGCTTACAGAGGGAAGATACGCAGTATTTT
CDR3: CASSLQREDTQYF

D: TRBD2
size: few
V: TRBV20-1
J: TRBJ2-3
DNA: TGCAGTGCTTTAGCGGGGAACGCAGATACGCAGTATTTT
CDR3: CSALAGNADTQYF

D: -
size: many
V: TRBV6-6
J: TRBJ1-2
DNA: TGTGCCAGCAGTCCCGACAGCTATGGCTACACCTTC
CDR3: CASSPDSYGYTF

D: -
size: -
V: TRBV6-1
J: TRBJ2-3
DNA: TGTGCCAGCAGTGAAACGGGGGGCACAGATACGCAGTATTTT
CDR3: CASSETGGTDTQYF

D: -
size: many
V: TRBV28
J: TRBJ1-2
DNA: TGTGCCAGCTCGGGGAGCCCTAACTATGGCTACACCTTC
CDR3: CASSGSPNYGYTF

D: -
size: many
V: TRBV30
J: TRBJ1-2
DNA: TGTGCCTGGAGTTCGGCACTCCAACATGGCTACACCTTC
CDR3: CAWSSALQHGYTF

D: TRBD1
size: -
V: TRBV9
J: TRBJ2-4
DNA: TGTGCCAGCAGCGTAGGGCAGGGGGCCGGTCGTCAGTACTTC
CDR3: CASSVGQGAGRQYF

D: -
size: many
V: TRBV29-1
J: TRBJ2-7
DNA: TGCAGCGTTGCAGACCCGGGCAGCTACGAGCAGTACTTC
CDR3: CSVADPGSYEQYF

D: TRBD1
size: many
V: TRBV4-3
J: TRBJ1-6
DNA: TGCGCCAGCAGCCAAGATCGGGCAGGGGGCTACAATTCACCCCTCCACTTT
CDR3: CASSQDRAGGYNSPLHF

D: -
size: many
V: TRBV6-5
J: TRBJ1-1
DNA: TGTGCCAGCAGTTACGGGGGGGGATTTTTCACTGAAGCTTTCTTT
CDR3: CASSYGGGFFTEAFF

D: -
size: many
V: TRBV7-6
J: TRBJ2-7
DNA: TGTGCCAGCAGCCCGACCCCGGGACGGTCCTACGAGCAGTACTTC
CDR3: CASSPTPGRSYEQYF

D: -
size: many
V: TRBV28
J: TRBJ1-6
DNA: TGTGCCGGGGGCCGGACACAGGGTGGTTCACCCCTCCACTTT
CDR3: CAGGRTQGGSPLHF

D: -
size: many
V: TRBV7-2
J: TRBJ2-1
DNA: TGTGCCAGCAGCTTACCGGCTAATGAGCAGTTCTTC
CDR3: CASSLPANEQFF

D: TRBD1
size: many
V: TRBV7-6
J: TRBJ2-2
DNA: TGTGCCAGCAGCACGACAGGGGTCACCGGGGAGCTGTTTTTT
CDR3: CASSTTGVTGELFF

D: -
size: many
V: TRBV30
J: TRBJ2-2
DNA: TGTGCCTGGATGGCAGGGCGAGCGAACACCGGGGAGCTGTTTTTT
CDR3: CAWMAGRANTGELFF

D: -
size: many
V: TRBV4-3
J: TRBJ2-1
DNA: TGCGCCAGCAGCCGGGACCTGGGCAATGAGCAGTTCTTC
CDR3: CASSRDLGNEQFF

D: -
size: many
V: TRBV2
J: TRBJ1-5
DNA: TGTGCCAGCAGTGAAGGGGGAGGGTATCAGCCCCAGCATTTT
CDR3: CASSEGGGYQPQHF

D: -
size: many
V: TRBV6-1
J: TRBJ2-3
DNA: TGTGCCAGCAGAGAGGGGACTTTCACAGATACGCAGTATTTT
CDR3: CASREGTFTDTQYF

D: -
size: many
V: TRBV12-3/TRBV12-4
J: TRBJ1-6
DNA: TGTGCCAGCAACCAGGGTCCTAATTCACCCCTCCACTTT
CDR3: CASNQGPNSPLHF

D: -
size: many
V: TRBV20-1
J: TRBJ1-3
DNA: TGCAGTGCTAGAGATCCGGGGGGCACTGGAAACACCATATATTTT
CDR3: CSARDPGGTGNTIYF

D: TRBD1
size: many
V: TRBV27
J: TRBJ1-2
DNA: TGTGCCAGCAGTTTAAGGGGACAGGGCGGGATCTATGGCTACACCTTC
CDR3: CASSLRGQGGIYGYTF

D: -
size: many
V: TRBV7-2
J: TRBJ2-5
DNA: TGTGCCAGCAGCTTAGGGATTTTAGAGACCCAGTACTTC
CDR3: CASSLGILETQYF

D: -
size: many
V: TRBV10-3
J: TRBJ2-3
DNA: TGTGCCACCTCAAGCACAGATACGCAGTATTTT
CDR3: CATSSTDTQYF

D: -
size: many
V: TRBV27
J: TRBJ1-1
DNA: TGTGCCAGCAGTCATGGTGAGAACACTGAAGCTTTCTTT
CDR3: CASSHGENTEAFF

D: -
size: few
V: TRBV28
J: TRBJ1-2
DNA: TGTGCCAGCAGTTTGAGGCTAAGCTATGGCTACACCTTC
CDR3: CASSLRLSYGYTF

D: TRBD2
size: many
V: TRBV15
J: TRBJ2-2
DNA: TGTGCCACCAGCAGAGATCCCGGCGGGAGGGTCGGGGAGCTGTTTTTT
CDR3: CATSRDPGGRVGELFF

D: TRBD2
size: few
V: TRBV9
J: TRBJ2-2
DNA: TGTGCCAGCAGCGTTAGCGGGAGAGACACCGGGGAGCTGTTTTTT
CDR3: CASSVSGRDTGELFF

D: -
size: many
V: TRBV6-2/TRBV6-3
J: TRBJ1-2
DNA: TGTGCCAGCAGTCAGGGGTCTGGCTACACCTTC
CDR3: CASSQGSGYTF

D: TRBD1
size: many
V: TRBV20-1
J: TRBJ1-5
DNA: TGCAGTGCTATCAGGGGGGCCGGGGATAGCAATCAGCCCCAGCATTTT
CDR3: CSAIRGAGDSNQPQHF

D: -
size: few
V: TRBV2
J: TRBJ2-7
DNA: TGTGTCAGCAGTGAAACGGGGGCCTACGAGCAGTACTTC
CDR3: CVSSETGAYEQYF

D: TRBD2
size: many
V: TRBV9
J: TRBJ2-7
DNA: TGTGCCAGCAGCGACGGAGCGGGAGGCCCCCCTGGCGAGCAGTACTTC
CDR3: CASSDGAGGPPGEQYF

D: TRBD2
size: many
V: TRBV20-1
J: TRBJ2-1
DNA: TGCAGTGCTAGGTCGAGACTAGCGGAGACAAGATACAATGAGCAGTTCTTC
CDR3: CSARSRLAETRYNEQFF

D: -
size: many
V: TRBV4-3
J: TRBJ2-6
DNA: TGCGCCAGCAGCCAAAGCCCCCGGATCTCTGGGGCCAACGTCCTGACTTTC
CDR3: CASSQSPRISGANVLTF

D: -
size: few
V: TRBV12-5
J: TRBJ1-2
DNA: TGTGCTAGTGCCACCAATAACTATGGCTACACCTTC
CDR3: CASATNNYGYTF

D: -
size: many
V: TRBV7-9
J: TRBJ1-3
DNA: TGTGCCAGCAGCTTCCCCGCCACCCTCTCTGGAAACACCATATATTTT
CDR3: CASSFPATLSGNTIYF

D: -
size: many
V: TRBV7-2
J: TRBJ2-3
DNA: TGTGCCAGCAGTTTAACATGGGGCGGAAGCACAGATACGCAGTATTTT
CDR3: CASSLTWGGSTDTQYF

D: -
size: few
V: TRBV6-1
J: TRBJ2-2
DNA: TGTGCCAGCAGTGAAGCTCCCACCATCGGGGAGCTGTTTTTT
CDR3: CASSEAPTIGELFF

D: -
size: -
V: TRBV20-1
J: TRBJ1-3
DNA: TGCAGTGCTAGCGACCGCCGCTCTGGAAACACCATATATTTT
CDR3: CSASDRRSGNTIYF

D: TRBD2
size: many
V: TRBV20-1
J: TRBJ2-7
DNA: TGCAGTGCTAGAACGGGGACTAGCGCCACCTACGAGCAGTACTTC
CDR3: CSARTGTSATYEQYF

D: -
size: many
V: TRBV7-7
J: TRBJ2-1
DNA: TGTGCTAGCAGCCCGACGAGCAGGGCCAATGAGCAGTTCTTC
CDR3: CASSPTSRANEQFF